These 15 T cell receptor beta chains share one sample of origin, sequenced in a study of tumor-infiltrating lymphocytes in localized non-small cell lung cancer (dated by TCRdb to the early 2020s). Library construction relied on the immunoSEQ multiplex PCR assay. TCRdb retrieved this table from immuneACCESS and kept in-frame rearrangements only. Not all clones are present; in checked studies, unresolved V genes account for under half, and no reason is known for the remainder. The sample yields roughly 13,000 clones; approximately 85% were counted once. The ten largest account for less than 20% of the sample. Input material: lung tumor tissue. All receptors come from a human donor with non-small cell lung cancer.

The genes are TRBV20-1 and TRBJ1-1, with a weak D call TRBD1 (6 bases). Germline lookup yields CDR1 DFQATT and CDR2 SNEGSKA (reference sequence). V gave up 4 bases and J gave up 9 bases, with 12 bases separating them. The CDR3 has 11 amino acids. The CDR3 DNA reads as TGCAGTGCTAAGGGGGGGGGTCAAGCTTTCTTT. It encodes CSAKGGGQAFF.

The J gene is TRBJ1-2, the V gene TRBV2; tentative D call: TRBD1 (5 bases). The CDR3 has 16 amino acids. In germline, CDR1 is SNHLY, CDR2 FYNNEI. V was cut by 6 bases and J by 2 bases, with 19 bases left in between. The CDR3 DNA reads as TGTGCCAGCAGCCCCTTGGACACGGTAGGGAACTATGGCTACACCTTC. Translation gives CASSPLDTVGNYGYTF.

The gene calls are TRBV7-8 and TRBJ2-7; the D gene could be TRBD1 or TRBD2 (5 bases each). The CDR3 is 15 residues long. Germline V CDR1 and CDR2: SGHVS, FQNEAQ. Between the trimmed V and J ends, which lost 4 bases and 2 bases, there was a span of 15 bases. CDR3 sequence (DNA): TGTGCCAGCAGCTCCCACCGGGACGGCACCTACGAGCAGTACTTC. Protein: CASSSHRDGTYEQYF.

This chain connects TRBV30 to TRBJ1-6, with D uncertain. The CDR3 totals 14 residues. Germline values: CDR1 GTSNPN, CDR2 SVGIG (reference sequence). V dropped 3 bases and J dropped 13 bases, with 19 bases sitting between them. The CDR3 nucleotides read TGTGCCTGGAGGCAGGATTTGGGGAGAGGGCCCCTCCACTTT. Its translation: CAWRQDLGRGPLHF. Full variable domain (rest looked up from reference TRBV30 and TRBJ1-6): SQTIHQWPATLVQPVGSPLSLECTVEGTSNPNLYWYRQAAGRGLQLLFYSVGIGQISSEVPQNLSASRPQDRQFILSSKKLLLSDSGFYLCAWRQDLGRGPLHFGNGTRLTVT.

This sequence joins TRBV6-1 and TRBJ2-3, with a tentative D call TRBD2 (5 bases). CDR3 length: 13 residues. V was pared by 4 bases and J by 6 bases, with 11 bases between. Germline assignment: CDR1 MNHNS and CDR2 SASEGT. The CDR3 DNA sequence: TGTGCCAGCAGTGGGGCCGGACTGGATACGCAGTATTTT. It encodes CASSGAGLDTQYF.

V and J are TRBV7-9 and TRBJ1-1, with D unclear. V lost 5 bases to trimming and J lost 12 bases, with 19 bases between them. CDR3 size: 13 residues. Per the germline V gene, CDR1 is SEHNR and CDR2 is FQNEAQ (reference sequence). The CDR3 DNA sequence: TGTGCCAGCAGCCCCCGGGCCACTGGGGAAACTTTCTTT. Encoded protein: CASSPRATGETFF.

V and J are TRBV10-3 and TRBJ2-7; TRBD1 might be the D (6 bases). The CDR3 runs to 14 residues. The V and J ends lost 2 bases and 5 bases respectively, with 13 bases between them. The germline gives CDR1 ENHRY, CDR2 SYGVKD. CDR3 sequence: CAISEVAGADEQYF. The CDR3 nucleotides are TGTGCCATCAGTGAGGTAGCAGGGGCGGACGAGCAGTACTTC.

V is TRBV7-9 and J is TRBJ1-3, with D hard to call. Trimming stripped 1 base from V and 3 bases from J, with 13 bases between. Germline V lookup: CDR1 SEHNR, CDR2 FQNEAQ (reference sequence). The CDR3 spans 16 residues. The CDR3: CASSLDGGGGGNTIYF. CDR3 nucleotides: TGTGCCAGCAGCTTAGATGGCGGCGGAGGTGGAAACACCATATATTTT.

The table lists this clone with a count of one. V is TRBV5-8 and J is TRBJ2-7; 8 bases are shared with TRBD1. V was clipped by 3 bases and J by 2 bases; unmatched bases: 4. CDR3 length: 14 amino acids. The germline CDR1 and CDR2 sequences are SGHTS and YDEGEE. The CDR3 nucleotides are TGTGCCAGCAGCTCAGGGGGCCCCCCCTACGAGCAGTACTTC. Translation gives CASSSGGPPYEQYF.

This clone was seen a few times. The CDR3 sequence: CASSLARPSSYEQYF. The DNA for the CDR3 is TGCGCCAGCAGCTTGGCCAGGCCCAGCTCCTACGAGCAGTACTTC. The V gene is TRBV5-1, the J gene TRBJ2-7; D gene ambiguous. V was shortened by 0 bases and J by 0 bases, with 10 bases between the two germline ends. CDR3 length: 15 residues. Germline CDR1 and CDR2: SGHRS and YFSETQ.

The chain has TRBV7-2 and TRBJ1-4; 8 bases map to TRBD1. V lost 3 bases to trimming and J lost 7 bases; unmatched junction nucleotides: 4. The CDR3 has 14 amino acids. Looked up from germline, CDR1 is SGHTA and CDR2 is FQGNSA. CDR3 sequence: CASSFQGALEKLFF. CDR3 DNA sequence: TGTGCCAGCAGCTTTCAGGGGGCGCTTGAAAAACTGTTTTTT.

The DNA of the CDR3 is TGTGCCAGCAGCGACGACAGCAACACTGAAGCTTTCTTT. It codes for CASSDDSNTEAFF. This chain joins TRBV9 and TRBJ1-1; weak D call: TRBD1 (5 bases). The CDR3 contains 13 residues. Trimming took 3 bases from V and 2 from J, leaving 8 bases between them. Germline V gene data show CDR1 as SGDLS and CDR2 as YYNGEE. The complete variable domain, with remaining parts taken from reference TRBV9 and TRBJ1-1, reads DSGVTQTPKHLITATGQRVTLRCSPRSGDLSVYWYQQSLDQGLQFLIQYYNGEERAKGNILERFSAQQFPDLHSELNLSSLELGDSALYFCASSDDSNTEAFFGQGTRLTVV.

The rearrangement joins TRBV10-3 to TRBJ2-3; maybe TRBD1 (5 bases). Trimming took 6 bases from V and 1 from J, leaving 14 bases between them. Per germline, CDR1 ENHRY and CDR2 SYGVKD. The CDR3 is made up of 15 amino acids. CDR3 residues: CAISPDRTRTDTQYF. The CDR3 DNA sequence: TGTGCCATCAGCCCCGACAGAACCCGCACAGATACGCAGTATTTT.

The chain has TRBV27 and TRBJ2-1, with TRBD2 matching over 11 bases. CDR1 MNHEY and CDR2 SMNVEV come from the germline V gene (reference sequence). CDR3 length equals 17 residues. With V trimmed by 4 bases and J by 7 bases, 12 bases remained unmatched. CDR3 amino acids: CASSSPGSGGVLNEQFF. For the CDR3, the DNA is TGTGCCAGCAGTTCTCCCGGTAGCGGGGGGGTGCTTAATGAGCAGTTCTTC.

V is TRBV27 and J is TRBJ2-2; 9 nucleotides agree with TRBD2. The CDR3 spans 19 residues. Trimming took 1 base from V and 1 from J; bases not matched to a gene: 10. Per the germline V gene, CDR1 is MNHEY and CDR2 is SMNVEV (reference sequence). The DNA for the CDR3 is TGTGCCAGCAGTTTATGGGCTAGCGGGACCCTAGGGAACACCGGGGAGCTGTTTTTT. Protein sequence: CASSLWASGTLGNTGELFF.